Presented here are 30 T cell receptor beta chains from one specimen sequenced in a study of T-cell reconstitution after alpha-beta-depleted transplantation in children (dated by TCRdb to 2016 to 2017). This sample's treatment or condition label indicates: allogeneic hematopoietic cell transplantation with graft depleted of TCRalphabeta T cells and CD19 B cells. The receptor library was made with PCR. The data were produced on an Illumina HiSeq 2500. To normalize quantification of the TCRbeta repertoire, the TCR libraries were built with molecular barcoding that relied on unique molecular identifiers. TCRdb reprocessing: public reads trimmed at Q25 with fastp, clones called with MiXCR, in-frame beta chains kept. Every CDR3 protein is listed once, alongside the most common genes and DNA of its rows. Counted in this sample were roughly 400,000 distinct CDR3 sequences; over 40% of them appeared once. The ten top clones hold approximately 25% of the sample.

The sample consisted of PBMCs, taken before TCRalphabeta/CD19-depleted stem cell transplant. These receptors originate from a girl aged 2-9 years with aplastic anemia, due to receive a stem cell transplant.

The rearrangement joins TRBV12-3 or TRBV12-4 to TRBJ2-3; weak D call: TRBD2 (5 bases). The CDR3 is made up of 14 amino acids. Trimming took 5 bases from V and 1 from J, leaving 10 bases between them. The CDR3 sequence: CASSPGVGTDTQYF. The CDR3 DNA sequence: TGTGCCAGCAGTCCCGGGGTAGGCACAGATACGCAGTATTTT.

The V and J genes are TRBV5-6 and TRBJ1-5; 7 nucleotides match TRBD1. Germline-derived CDR1 and CDR2 are SGHDT and YYEEEE. This CDR3 has 15 amino acids. Losses at the gene ends were 6 bases for V and 4 bases for J; bases not matched to a gene: 10. The CDR3 DNA reads as TGTGCCAGCATCGGGACAGAAGTACCAAATCAGCCCCAGCATTTT. It yields the protein CASIGTEVPNQPQHF.

The rearrangement uses TRBV12-3 or TRBV12-4 and TRBJ2-7, with D uncertain. V was pared by 3 bases and J by 6 bases, with 9 bases between. The CDR3 consists of 12 residues. CDR3: CASSFTGFEQYF. The CDR3, as DNA: TGTGCCAGCAGTTTTACCGGGTTCGAGCAGTACTTC.

Only a few counts were recorded for this clonotype. The V gene is TRBV29-1, the J gene TRBJ2-7; D is undetermined. The CDR3 spans 12 residues. Germline V gives CDR1 SQVTM, CDR2 ANQGSEA. Trimming stripped 6 bases from V and 0 bases from J, with 9 bases between. As DNA, the CDR3 is TGCAGCGTCCACAGCGACTCCTACGAGCAGTACTTC. Translation: CSVHSDSYEQYF.

This clonotype was detected only a few times. CDR3 coding DNA: TGTGCCAGCAGTGGTTCAGGGGGAAACACCATATATTTT. It is translated as CASSGSGGNTIYF. V is TRBV6-6 and J is TRBJ1-3; weak D call: TRBD1 (5 bases). Germline assignment: CDR1 MNHNY and CDR2 SVGAGI (reference sequence). This CDR3 is built from 13 residues. Between the trimmed V and J ends, which lost 5 bases and 4 bases, there was a span of 9 bases.

This clonotype was detected many times. V gene TRBV18 combines with J gene TRBJ1-1; D gene ambiguous. With 6 bases removed from V and 1 base from J, the gap between germline ends came to 3 bases. The germline V gene has CDR1 KGHSH and CDR2 LQKENI. The CDR3 totals 11 residues. In DNA form, the CDR3 reads TGTGCCAGCTCCCAGAACACTGAAGCTTTCTTT. Its translation: CASSQNTEAFF.

The chain joins TRBV6-6 to TRBJ1-1; D uncertain. This CDR3 has 13 residues. In germline, CDR1 is MNHNY, CDR2 SVGAGI (reference sequence). The V and J ends lost 6 bases and 0 bases respectively, with 8 bases between them. Here the CDR3 reads CASRGHMNTEAFF. For the CDR3, the DNA is TGTGCCAGCAGGGGCCATATGAACACTGAAGCTTTCTTT.

The gene calls are TRBV7-8 and TRBJ2-1, with a weak D call TRBD2 (6 bases). There are 14 residues in the CDR3. V lost 5 bases to trimming and J lost 8 bases, with 16 bases between them. Germline V gene lookup returns CDR1 SGHVS and CDR2 FQNEAQ. CDR3 DNA: TGTGCCAGCAGCCCCCGGGGGATTAACGATGAGCAGTTCTTC. It specifies CASSPRGINDEQFF. Together with reference TRBV7-8 and TRBJ2-1, the CDR3 gives the full variable domain: GAGVSQSPRYKVAKRGQDVALRCDPISGHVSLFWYQQALGQGPEFLTYFQNEAQLDKSGLPSDRFFAERPEGSVSTLKIQRTQQEDSAVYLCASSPRGINDEQFFGPGTRLTVL.

This clonotype was seen more than once but under ten times. This chain joins TRBV7-2 and TRBJ2-3; TRBD2 agrees at 9 bases. The germline gives CDR1 SGHTA, CDR2 FQGNSA. J was trimmed by 5 bases and V by 3 bases; bases with no gene match: 12. The CDR3 is made up of 17 amino acids. As DNA, the CDR3 is TGTGCCAGCAGCTTCGGGTCTAGCGGGAACATGAAAGATACGCAGTATTTT. Its protein is CASSFGSSGNMKDTQYF. The entire variable domain, with the rest obtained from reference TRBV7-2 and TRBJ2-3, is as follows: GAGVSQSPSNKVTEKGKDVELRCDPISGHTALYWYRQSLGQGLEFLIYFQGNSAPDKSGLPSDRFSAERTGGSVSTLTIQRTQQEDSAVYLCASSFGSSGNMKDTQYFGPGTRLTVL.

This chain uses TRBV6-2 or TRBV6-3 with TRBJ2-3, with TRBD1 identical over 8 bases. This CDR3 spans 17 amino acids. CDR1 is MNHEY, CDR2 SVGEGT, per germline. The chain's CDR3 is CTTSYSARTGITDTQYF. CDR3 nucleotides: TGTACCACCAGTTACTCAGCTCGGACAGGGATCACAGATACGCAGTATTTT.

The genes are TRBV6-6 and TRBJ2-5; 9 bases map to TRBD1. There are 13 residues in the CDR3. Germline trimming cut 10 bases from V and 5 bases from J; bases unmatched to any gene: 8. Germline values: CDR1 MNHNY, CDR2 SVGAGI (reference sequence). CDR3 sequence reads: CATRDRDRETQYF. The CDR3 nucleotides read TGTGCCACAAGGGACAGGGACAGGGAGACCCAGTACTTC.

The V and J genes are TRBV9 and TRBJ2-2, with 7 positions matching TRBD2. The trim removed 4 bases at V and 0 bases at J, leaving 3 bases unmatched. This CDR3 is 15 amino acids long. Germline loops: CDR1 SGDLS, CDR2 YYNGEE. The CDR3 loop reads CASSREVANTGELFF. CDR3 nucleotide sequence: TGTGCCAGCAGCCGGGAGGTCGCGAACACCGGGGAGCTGTTTTTT.

This clonotype was counted ten times or more. The genes are TRBV12-3 or TRBV12-4 and TRBJ2-1, with 10 bases identical to TRBD2. The J segment lost 1 base and the V segment lost 5 bases, leaving 8 bases of the junction unmatched. This CDR3 is 17 amino acids long. CDR3 amino acids: CASSPAASGSSYNEQFF. The CDR3 region has the DNA TGTGCCAGCAGTCCCGCGGCTAGCGGGAGTTCCTACAATGAGCAGTTCTTC.

The chain recombines TRBV30 with TRBJ2-2; D is unclear. The CDR3 runs 13 residues. CDR1 is GTSNPN and CDR2 is SVGIG in the germline V gene (reference sequence). V lost 1 base and J lost 5, with 8 bases in between. DNA for the CDR3: TGTGCCTGGAGTGGGCCTACTACCGGGGAGCTGTTTTTT. Translated: CAWSGPTTGELFF.

In this sample, this clonotype turned up a few times. The chain uses TRBV7-9 and TRBJ1-3, with D possibly TRBD1 on 5 matching bases. Trimming removed 6 bases from V and 0 bases from J, with 15 bases in between. The CDR3 is made up of 16 amino acids. Germline CDR1 SEHNR, CDR2 FQNEAQ (reference sequence). CDR3 in DNA: TGTGCCAGCAGTGATTTTGCGGGACTCTCTGGAAACACCATATATTTT. Encoded protein: CASSDFAGLSGNTIYF. The entire variable domain, with the rest obtained from reference TRBV7-9 and TRBJ1-3, is as follows: DTGVSQNPRHKITKRGQNVTFRCDPISEHNRLYWYRQTLGQGPEFLTYFQNEAQLEKSRLLSDRFSAERPKGSFSTLEIQRTEQGDSAMYLCASSDFAGLSGNTIYFGEGSWLTVV.

This sequence joins TRBV12-5 and TRBJ1-5; D is unclear. The germline V and J ends were trimmed by 5 bases and 6 bases, with 26 bases remaining between them. Per germline, CDR1 LGHNT and CDR2 FRNRAP. The CDR3 runs to 18 residues. The CDR3 sequence is CASGVETGRTAHSQPQHF. The CDR3 nucleotides are TGTGCTAGTGGTGTGGAAACCGGACGGACCGCCCACAGTCAGCCCCAGCATTTT.

The rearrangement uses TRBV6-2 or TRBV6-3 and TRBJ2-1, with D tentatively TRBD1 or TRBD2 (5 bases each). The CDR3 is made up of 13 amino acids. V dropped 7 bases and J dropped 4 bases, with 11 bases sitting between them. Germline lookup yields CDR1 MNHEY and CDR2 SVGEGT. This chain's CDR3 is CASNAGAYNEQFF. In DNA, the CDR3 is TGTGCCAGCAATGCCGGGGCGTACAATGAGCAGTTCTTC.

The genes are TRBV7-2 and TRBJ1-2; D gene uncertain. Germline assignment: CDR1 SGHTA and CDR2 FQGNSA. The CDR3 is 10 residues long. Trimming removed 1 base at V and 8 bases at J, with 2 bases between. In nucleotides, the CDR3 is TGTGCCAGCAGCTTAGGGGGCTACACCTTC. Translating gives CASSLGGYTF.

A few counts support this clonotype. The rearrangement joins TRBV2 to TRBJ2-1; no firm D call. Per germline, CDR1 SNHLY and CDR2 FYNNEI. Trimming stripped 1 base from V and 9 bases from J, with 10 bases between. The CDR3 is made up of 13 amino acids. As DNA, the CDR3 is TGTGCCAGCAGTGAAGAGCCTCAAGGTGAGCAGTTCTTC. The encoded protein is CASSEEPQGEQFF. Drawing the rest from reference TRBV2 and TRBJ2-1, the complete variable domain is EPEVTQTPSHQVTQMGQEVILRCVPISNHLYFYWYRQILGQKVEFLVSFYNNEISEKSEIFDDQFSVERPDGSNFTLKIRSTKLEDSAMYFCASSEEPQGEQFFGPGTRLTVL.

There are a few counts of this clonotype. The genes are TRBV6-5 and TRBJ2-1, with D hard to call. The V gene lost 4 bases and the J gene lost 7 bases, with 14 bases spanning the gap. The CDR3 is made up of 14 amino acids. CDR1 and CDR2 (germline): MNHEY, SVGAGI. CDR3 nucleotide sequence: TGTGCCAGCAGTTGGCGCCCGAGCGCTAATGAGCAGTTCTTC. This translates into CASSWRPSANEQFF.

Concerning this clonotype itself: Relative to the germline gene, one junction end is altered; a read error may explain this. V is TRBV15 and J is TRBJ1-3; a weak D match, TRBD1 (5 bases). In germline, CDR1 is LNHNV, CDR2 YYDKDF (reference sequence). This CDR3 comprises 18 residues. CDR3 amino acids: CATSRDHRGLSSGNTIYF. The CDR3 DNA is TGTGCCACGAGCAGAGATCATCGGGGCCTCAGCTCTGGAAACACCATATATTTT.

This clonotype was picked up many times. The chain is built from TRBV29-1 and TRBJ2-1; unclear D gene. The CDR3 has 10 amino acids. The germline V and J ends were trimmed by 3 bases and 8 bases, with 5 bases remaining between them. CDR1 is SQVTM, CDR2 ANQGSEA, per germline. The CDR3 bases are TGCAGCGTTGATGGATATGAGCAGTTCTTC. Translation: CSVDGYEQFF.

This clonotype was recorded a few times. This chain links TRBV29-1 with TRBJ2-7, with TRBD2 matching over 9 bases. CDR1 and CDR2 from the germline V gene are SQVTM and ANQGSEA. Unmatched junction bases numbered 15, after V lost 6 bases and J lost 9 bases. The CDR3 covers 14 residues. CDR3 DNA: TGCAGCGTAGATTTTAGCGGGGGACTCTCCGGGCAGTACTTC. Translation gives CSVDFSGGLSGQYF.

The chain combines TRBV28 with TRBJ2-7; no reliable D call. The CDR3 consists of 12 residues. V was clipped by 5 bases and J by 6 bases, with 11 bases between them. Germline assignment: CDR1 MDHEN and CDR2 SYDVKM. CDR3 amino acids: CASSPRRFEQYF. DNA of the CDR3: TGTGCCAGCAGTCCCCGTCGTTTCGAGCAGTACTTC.

The V call is TRBV11-2, the J call TRBJ2-5; TRBD2 matches at 14 bases. CDR3 size: 19 residues. J was trimmed by 1 base and V by 7 bases; bases with no gene match: 14. CDR1 and CDR2 (germline): SGHAT, FQNNGV. CDR3 sequence: CASITGLAGVSGFQETQYF. The CDR3 region has the DNA TGTGCCAGCATCACGGGACTAGCGGGAGTTAGTGGCTTCCAAGAGACCCAGTACTTC. The variable domain in full, completed from reference TRBV11-2 and TRBJ2-5, reads EAGVAQSPRYKIIEKRQSVAFWCNPISGHATLYWYQQILGQGPKLLIQFQNNGVVDDSQLPKDRFSAERLKGVDSTLKIQPAKLEDSAVYLCASITGLAGVSGFQETQYFGPGTRLLVL.

The chain links TRBV11-2 to TRBJ2-3, with a tentative D call TRBD1 (5 bases). Germline V lookup: CDR1 SGHAT, CDR2 FQNNGV. CDR3 size: 14 residues. Trimming took off 0 bases at V and 5 bases at J, with 9 bases between the two ends. The CDR3 loop reads CASSLEVQGDTQYF. CDR3 nucleotides: TGTGCCAGCAGCTTAGAAGTGCAGGGAGATACGCAGTATTTT.

The gene calls are TRBV7-8 and TRBJ2-3; 7 bases are a match to TRBD1. With V trimmed by 2 bases and J by 2 bases, 4 bases remained unmatched. CDR3 length equals 15 residues. Germline CDR1 is SGHVS and CDR2 is FQNEAQ. DNA for the CDR3: TGTGCCAGCAGCTTAAGGGGGCAGTTCACAGATACGCAGTATTTT. Its translation is CASSLRGQFTDTQYF.

The chain joins TRBV7-2 to TRBJ2-3, with 9 bases identical to TRBD2. Unmatched junction bases numbered 6, after V lost 0 bases and J lost 2 bases. Germline loops: CDR1 SGHTA, CDR2 FQGNSA. This CDR3 has 17 residues. In nucleotides, the CDR3 is TGTGCCAGCAGCTTAGCAATGACTAGCGGATTCACAGATACGCAGTATTTT. Its translation: CASSLAMTSGFTDTQYF.

With regard to this clonotype: A much larger clone differs from this one at a single base, so this may be a read error. The V and J genes are TRBV29-1 and TRBJ1-3; D is unresolved. The V gene lost 4 bases and the J gene lost 2 bases, with 18 bases spanning the gap. The CDR3 length is 16 residues. Germline CDR1 reads SQVTM; CDR2 reads ANQGSEA. CDR3: CSVVAGSVVPGNTIYF. CDR3 nucleotide sequence: TGCAGCGTTGTGGCAGGCTCAGTAGTTCCTGGAAACACCATATATTTT.

With respect to this clonotype: One base away lies a much larger clone, so this may be a sequencing read error. The genes are TRBV12-3 or TRBV12-4 and TRBJ2-5, with TRBD1 matching over 10 bases. V shed 5 bases and J 2 bases; nucleotides not matched to a gene: 5. The length of the CDR3 is 15 residues. This chain's CDR3 is CASSGDRGRQETQYF. The DNA for the CDR3 is TGTGCCAGCAGTGGCGACAGGGGGCGGCAAGAGACCCAGTACTTC.